This T cell receptor (beta chain) was sequenced during a study of somatic mutations in cytotoxic T cells in rheumatoid arthritis. Notes on the study in general: Among rheumatoid arthritis patients and age-matched healthy controls, CD8+ T-cell clonality was not significantly different. It was in rheumatoid arthritis patients, but not in healthy controls, that CD8+ clonality increased with age.

The CDR3 is made up of 14 amino acids. Germline V gene sequence: CDR1 MDHEN, CDR2 SYDVKM. V gave up 4 bases and J gave up 4 bases, with 10 bases separating them. A word on this clone: Its antigen is not identified.

Clones were read by immunoSEQ multiplex PCR, and TCRdb kept only the in-frame ones, dropping some. This sample carries about 12,000 clones, approximately 73% of them seen once, and the ten largest clones take 9.5% to 13%. The receptor comes from a woman aged 40 to 50 in good health. V is TRBV28 and J is TRBJ1-4; D possibly corresponds to TRBD1 (6 bases). The specimen sequenced was CD8+ T cells sorted from blood. The CDR3 DNA reads as TGTGCCAGCAGTTGGACAGCCAATAATGAAAAACTGTTTTTT. Translation gives CASSWTANNEKLFF.